This TCR beta chain was sequenced during a study of T-cell memory formation after mild COVID-19. The wider study: TCR clusters mostly belonged to single donors.

Germline CDR1 MNHEY, CDR2 SMNVEV (reference sequence). The V and J ends lost 8 bases and 5 bases, in that order; junction bases with no gene match: 8. The CDR3 is 14 residues long. In regard to this clonotype: The target antigen is unknown.

Study outcomes and limitations: CD4+ contracting clones lay mainly in CM and EM, CD8+ ones in EMRA. The study found balanced CD4/CD8 in clones contracting day 15 to 85 and a CD4+ lean in later expanders.

After 5'RACE with constant-segment primers, TCR alpha and TCR beta cDNA libraries carrying sample barcodes and UMIs were obtained. Each CDR3 protein is one row after TCRdb ran MiXCR on the 5' RACE reads. The repertoire holds fewer than 650,000 distinct CDR3 sequences, with about 22% as singletons. The V call is TRBV27, the J call TRBJ2-3; 9 bases are a match to TRBD1. Sequencing was performed on PBMCs or a T cell subset sorted from them (not recorded which). This receptor was identified in an adult woman who had mild COVID-19 (a few samples of this study predate the infection). Cell type and time point are not known. The CDR3 reads CASSRGQGLDTQYF. CDR3 nucleotides: TGTGCCAGCTCGAGGGGACAGGGTCTAGATACGCAGTATTTT.